This record covers a single TCR beta chain. Its target is unknown. The V gene end was trimmed by 2 bases and the J gene end by 8 bases; junction bases not matched to a gene: 4. CDR3 length: 15 amino acids. Germline lookup yields CDR1 SGHNT and CDR2 YENEEA. This entry is derived from a study of cytomegalovirus exposure and HLA in healthy donors. Background on the study: Approximately 80 million unique TCRs from HLA-typed donors were held in an early data release. Findings of the study overall: Most TCR beta V segments were productive about 87% or about 30% of the time in an earlier analysis. Per published accounts, TCR beta sequences correctly predicted the HLA-A and HLA-B alleles of most subjects.

PCR amplification relied on 60 Vbeta primers (plus 13 Jbeta primers). Sequencing was performed with immunoSEQ multiplex PCR; in TCRdb, only in-frame clones are kept and a portion is missing. Of some 190,000 clones listed, 80% are singletons. Nominally healthy donors were sampled, though unrecorded immune exposures were likely. The clonotype originates from a girl aged 10 to 17 in good health and CMV-seropositive. Specimen: PBMCs. This chain connects TRBV11-3 to TRBJ2-1; 12 nucleotides match TRBD2. CDR3 nucleotides: TGTGCCAGCAGCTTACGACTAGCGGGAGAGGATGAGCAGTTCTTC. Translated: CASSLRLAGEDEQFF.